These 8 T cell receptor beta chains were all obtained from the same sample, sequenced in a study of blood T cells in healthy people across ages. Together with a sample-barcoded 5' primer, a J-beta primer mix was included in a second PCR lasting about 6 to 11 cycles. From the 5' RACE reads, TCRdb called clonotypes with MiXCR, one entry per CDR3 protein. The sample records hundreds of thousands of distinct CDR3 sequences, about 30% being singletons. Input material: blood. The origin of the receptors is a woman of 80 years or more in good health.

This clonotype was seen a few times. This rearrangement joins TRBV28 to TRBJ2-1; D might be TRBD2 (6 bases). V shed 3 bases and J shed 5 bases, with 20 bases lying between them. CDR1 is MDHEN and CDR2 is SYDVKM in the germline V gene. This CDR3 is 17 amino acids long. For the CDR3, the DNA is TGTGCCAGCAGTTTGTTCCTAGCGTCCGAGGCTAACAATGAGCAGTTCTTC. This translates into CASSLFLASEANNEQFF.

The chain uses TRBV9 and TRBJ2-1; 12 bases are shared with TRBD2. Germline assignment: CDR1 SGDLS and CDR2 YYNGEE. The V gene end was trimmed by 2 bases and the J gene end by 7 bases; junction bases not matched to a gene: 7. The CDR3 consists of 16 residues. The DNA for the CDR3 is TGTGCCAGCAGCGTGACCCTAGCGGGGGGGCAGAATGAGCAGTTCTTC. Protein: CASSVTLAGGQNEQFF.

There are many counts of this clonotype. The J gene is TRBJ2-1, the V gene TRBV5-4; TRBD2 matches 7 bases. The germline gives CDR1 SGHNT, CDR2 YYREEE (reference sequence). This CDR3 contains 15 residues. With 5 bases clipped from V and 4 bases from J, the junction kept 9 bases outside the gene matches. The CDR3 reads CASRLSAGEYNEQFF. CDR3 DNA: TGTGCCAGCAGGCTGTCCGCGGGGGAGTACAATGAGCAGTTCTTC.

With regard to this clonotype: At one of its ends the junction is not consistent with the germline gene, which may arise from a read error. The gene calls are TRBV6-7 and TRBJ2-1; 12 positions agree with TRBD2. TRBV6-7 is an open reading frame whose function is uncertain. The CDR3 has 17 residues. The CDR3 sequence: CASSYSTSGSVYSEQFF. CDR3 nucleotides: TGTGCCAGCAGTTACTCGACTAGCGGGAGCGTTTACAGTGAGCAGTTCTTC.

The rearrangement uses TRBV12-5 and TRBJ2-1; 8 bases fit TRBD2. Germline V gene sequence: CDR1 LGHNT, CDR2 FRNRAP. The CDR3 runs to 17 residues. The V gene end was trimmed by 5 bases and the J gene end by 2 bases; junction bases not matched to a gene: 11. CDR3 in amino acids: CASGLTSGLAPYNEQFF. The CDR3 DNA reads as TGTGCTAGTGGTCTCACATCCGGACTAGCCCCCTACAATGAGCAGTTCTTC.

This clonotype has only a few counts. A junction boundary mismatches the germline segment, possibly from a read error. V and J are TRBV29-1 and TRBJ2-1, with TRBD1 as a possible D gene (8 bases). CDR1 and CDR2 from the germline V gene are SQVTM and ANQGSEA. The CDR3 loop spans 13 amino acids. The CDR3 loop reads CSVEDTQGGTQFF. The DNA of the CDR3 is TGCAGCGTGGAAGATACACAGGGGGGGACCCAGTTCTTC.

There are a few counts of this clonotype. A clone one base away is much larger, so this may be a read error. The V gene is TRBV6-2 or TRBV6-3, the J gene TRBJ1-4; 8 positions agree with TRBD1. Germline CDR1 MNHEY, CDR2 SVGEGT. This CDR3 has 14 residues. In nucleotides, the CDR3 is TGTGCCAGCAGCCCCAGGGGGCGGAATGAAAAACGGTTTTTT. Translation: CASSPRGRNEKRFF.

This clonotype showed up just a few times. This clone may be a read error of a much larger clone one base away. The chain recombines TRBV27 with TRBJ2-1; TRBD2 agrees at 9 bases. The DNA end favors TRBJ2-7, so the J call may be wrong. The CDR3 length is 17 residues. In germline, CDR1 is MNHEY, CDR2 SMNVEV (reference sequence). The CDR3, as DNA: TGTGCCAGCAGTTTAGCCCTTCCTAGCGGGGAGTACAATGAGCAGTACTTC. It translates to CASSLALPSGEYNEQYF.